These T cell receptor beta chains were read from a single sample in a study of CD8 T cells in ankylosing spondylitis. TCRdb re-called the 5' RACE reads with MiXCR, one entry per CDR3 protein. The sample holds 220,000 or so distinct CDR3 sequences, over 9.5% seen once. Sequencing was done on a sample of blood, either unsorted or a sorted T cell fraction (not recorded which). The receptors were gathered from a male donor with ankylosing spondylitis or in good health (not recorded which). Both conserved end residues are part of each CDR3. The order of the fields is CDR3 DNA, CDR3 protein, D gene, clone size, J gene, V gene. D genes are given only for firm matches. Size tells how often a clone was seen (once, few, many) or the class of an expanded clone, and some rows leave it out.

CDR3 DNA: TGTGCCAGCAGCCCCCCTTCGGGGATTAATGAGCAGTTCTTC; CDR3 protein: CASSPPSGINEQFF; D gene: NA; clone size: many; J gene: TRBJ2-1; V gene: TRBV3-1
CDR3 DNA: TGCGCCAGCAGCTTGGGGCCGAGGGACACACACTCCTACGAGCAGTACTTC; CDR3 protein: CASSLGPRDTHSYEQYF; D gene: NA; clone size: NA; J gene: TRBJ2-7; V gene: TRBV5-1
CDR3 DNA: TGTGCCAGCAGCTCCAGGACAGGGGCTAATTCACCCCTCCACTTT; CDR3 protein: CASSSRTGANSPLHF; D gene: TRBD1; clone size: NA; J gene: TRBJ1-6; V gene: TRBV7-2
CDR3 DNA: TGCGCCAGCAGCGTCACAGGGTCGAGCACCGGGGAGCTGTTTTTT; CDR3 protein: CASSVTGSSTGELFF; D gene: NA; clone size: many; J gene: TRBJ2-2; V gene: TRBV5-1
CDR3 DNA: TGCGCCAGCAGCATCGGGATTTCGAGGGATACGCAGTATTTT; CDR3 protein: CASSIGISRDTQYF; D gene: NA; clone size: many; J gene: TRBJ2-3; V gene: TRBV5-1
CDR3 DNA: TGTGCCAGCAGCCCAAGACTAGCGGGGGGTTCGGAGACCCAGTACTTC; CDR3 protein: CASSPRLAGGSETQYF; D gene: TRBD2; clone size: many; J gene: TRBJ2-5; V gene: TRBV7-2
CDR3 DNA: TGTGCCAGTTGCTATTCCGATAGCGAGCAGTTCTTC; CDR3 protein: CASCYSDSEQFF; D gene: NA; clone size: few; J gene: TRBJ2-1; V gene: TRBV7-9
CDR3 DNA: TGCAGCGCCACAACGTACTCGAACACTGAAGCTTTCTTT; CDR3 protein: CSATTYSNTEAFF; D gene: NA; clone size: many; J gene: TRBJ1-1; V gene: TRBV29-1
CDR3 DNA: TGCGCCAGCAGCACCAACATTGGCGGGGGAGAGACCCAGTACTTC; CDR3 protein: CASSTNIGGGETQYF; D gene: TRBD2; clone size: many; J gene: TRBJ2-5; V gene: TRBV5-1
CDR3 DNA: TGTGCCAGCAGTTCCCACGGGGGGAAGTTCTTC; CDR3 protein: CASSSHGGKFF; D gene: TRBD2; clone size: many; J gene: TRBJ2-1; V gene: TRBV12-3/TRBV12-4
CDR3 DNA: TGTGCCAGCAGCTCAACCGGGACAGGGGGTCCCAATCAGCCCCAGCATTTT; CDR3 protein: CASSSTGTGGPNQPQHF; D gene: NA; clone size: few; J gene: TRBJ1-5; V gene: TRBV12-1
CDR3 DNA: TGTGCCAGCAGCCATAACAGGTTCCTAGCAGATACGCAGTATTTT; CDR3 protein: CASSHNRFLADTQYF; D gene: NA; clone size: many; J gene: TRBJ2-3; V gene: TRBV12-3/TRBV12-4
CDR3 DNA: TGTGCCAGCAGCGTGGATTCGGGACAGCCCCAGCATTTT; CDR3 protein: CASSVDSGQPQHF; D gene: NA; clone size: many; J gene: TRBJ1-5; V gene: TRBV7-9
CDR3 DNA: TGTGCCAGCGGCCGGGGAGGCTACACCTTC; CDR3 protein: CASGRGGYTF; D gene: NA; clone size: NA; J gene: TRBJ1-2; V gene: TRBV6-5
CDR3 DNA: TGCGCCAGCAGCCCCAGCGGGGCGGGGAATGACGCTTTCTTT; CDR3 protein: CASSPSGAGNDAFF; D gene: NA; clone size: few; J gene: TRBJ1-1; V gene: TRBV5-1
CDR3 DNA: TGCGCCAGCAGCTCGACTAGCGGGGGGCCCACGGAGACCCAGTACTTC; CDR3 protein: CASSSTSGGPTETQYF; D gene: TRBD2; clone size: many; J gene: TRBJ2-5; V gene: TRBV5-1
CDR3 DNA: TGTGCCAGCAGCTTTAGGAGGGGGGTCGGGACTAGCACAGATACGCAGTATTTT; CDR3 protein: CASSFRRGVGTSTDTQYF; D gene: NA; clone size: many; J gene: TRBJ2-3; V gene: TRBV11-2
CDR3 DNA: TGTGCCAGCAGACCGACCCGAAGAGGAGAGGGCGAGCAGTACTTC; CDR3 protein: CASRPTRRGEGEQYF; D gene: NA; clone size: many; J gene: TRBJ2-7; V gene: TRBV27
CDR3 DNA: TGTGCCAGCAGCTTAACGGTTGAAAAACTGTTTTTT; CDR3 protein: CASSLTVEKLFF; D gene: NA; clone size: many; J gene: TRBJ1-4; V gene: TRBV7-8
CDR3 DNA: TGTGCCAGCAGGGGGGAACGGTCGGCTGGTCCCGCAGTGAATGAGCAGTTCTTC; CDR3 protein: CASRGERSAGPAVNEQFF; D gene: NA; clone size: NA; J gene: TRBJ2-1; V gene: TRBV2
CDR3 DNA: TGTGCCAGCAGTTTAGGAGGGAGGGCCCGCGAGCAGTACTTC; CDR3 protein: CASSLGGRAREQYF; D gene: TRBD2; clone size: many; J gene: TRBJ2-7; V gene: TRBV12-3/TRBV12-4
CDR3 DNA: TGTGCCACCAGTGTCCAACGGGACGGCACCTACGAGCAGTACTTC; CDR3 protein: CATSVQRDGTYEQYF; D gene: NA; clone size: NA; J gene: TRBJ2-7; V gene: TRBV24-1
CDR3 DNA: TGTGCCAGCAGCTTTTCGGGACTCCCACCCAATGAGCAGTTCTTC; CDR3 protein: CASSFSGLPPNEQFF; D gene: NA; clone size: NA; J gene: TRBJ2-1; V gene: TRBV7-3
CDR3 DNA: TGCGCCAGCGGAGATGCGGGGGCCAACGTCCTGACTTTC; CDR3 protein: CASGDAGANVLTF; D gene: NA; clone size: few; J gene: TRBJ2-6; V gene: TRBV5-1
CDR3 DNA: TGTGCCAGCAGCCCCTCGCTAGCCGGGGAGCTGTTTTTT; CDR3 protein: CASSPSLAGELFF; D gene: NA; clone size: many; J gene: TRBJ2-2; V gene: TRBV6-2/TRBV6-3
CDR3 DNA: TGTGCCAGCAGCTTAGGTTCAGACACAGATACGCAGTATTTT; CDR3 protein: CASSLGSDTDTQYF; D gene: NA; clone size: NA; J gene: TRBJ2-3; V gene: TRBV7-9
CDR3 DNA: TGTGCCAGCAGCCTGCGACCGGCCGGGACGAGGAATTCACCCCTCCACTTT; CDR3 protein: CASSLRPAGTRNSPLHF; D gene: NA; clone size: few; J gene: TRBJ1-6; V gene: TRBV3-1
CDR3 DNA: TGTGCCAGCTCACCATCCCGCCAGGGAGCGAACACTCAAGCTTTCTTT; CDR3 protein: CASSPSRQGANTQAFF; D gene: NA; clone size: NA; J gene: TRBJ1-1; V gene: TRBV18
CDR3 DNA: TGCAGCGTAGGATGGGATGATGAGCAGTTCTTC; CDR3 protein: CSVGWDDEQFF; D gene: NA; clone size: many; J gene: TRBJ2-1; V gene: TRBV29-1
CDR3 DNA: TGTGCCAGCAGCCGACTAGCGGGGGCGGCAGATACGCAGTATTTT; CDR3 protein: CASSRLAGAADTQYF; D gene: TRBD2; clone size: NA; J gene: TRBJ2-3; V gene: TRBV7-6
CDR3 DNA: TGTGCCAGCAGCTTAGCTAGCGGGGGGGCCGATCGGTACAATGAGCAGTTCTTC; CDR3 protein: CASSLASGGADRYNEQFF; D gene: TRBD2; clone size: few; J gene: TRBJ2-1; V gene: TRBV11-1
CDR3 DNA: TGTGCCAGCAGTTTGGGGGCCGCTAATGAAAAACTGTTTTTT; CDR3 protein: CASSLGAANEKLFF; D gene: NA; clone size: NA; J gene: TRBJ1-4; V gene: TRBV12-3/TRBV12-4
CDR3 DNA: TGCAGCGGGGCGACTGGAAACACCATATATTTT; CDR3 protein: CSGATGNTIYF; D gene: NA; clone size: many; J gene: TRBJ1-3; V gene: TRBV29-1
CDR3 DNA: TGTGCCAGCTTGAGGGGTGGGAGCGCAGATACGCAGTATTTT; CDR3 protein: CASLRGGSADTQYF; D gene: NA; clone size: many; J gene: TRBJ2-3; V gene: TRBV7-8
CDR3 DNA: TGCGCCAGCAGCGGGACAGGGGCAGGAGAAGAGACCCAGTACTTC; CDR3 protein: CASSGTGAGEETQYF; D gene: TRBD1; clone size: few; J gene: TRBJ2-5; V gene: TRBV5-1
CDR3 DNA: TGTGCCAGCAGCCAAGAAGGTCCTACCACTGAAGCTTTCTTT; CDR3 protein: CASSQEGPTTEAFF; D gene: NA; clone size: many; J gene: TRBJ1-1; V gene: TRBV3-1
CDR3 DNA: TGTGCCAGCAGTTTACGCGAGGACTATGGCTACACCTTC; CDR3 protein: CASSLREDYGYTF; D gene: NA; clone size: many; J gene: TRBJ1-2; V gene: TRBV12-3/TRBV12-4
CDR3 DNA: TGTGCCAGCAGTTTGTGGGGAAGGACAGAGACCCAGTACTTC; CDR3 protein: CASSLWGRTETQYF; D gene: NA; clone size: many; J gene: TRBJ2-5; V gene: TRBV27
CDR3 DNA: TGCGCCAGCAGCTTGGGCGGCCCAGGGGCGGGGGACGACCAAAAGACCCAGTACTTC; CDR3 protein: CASSLGGPGAGDDQKTQYF; D gene: NA; clone size: NA; J gene: TRBJ2-5; V gene: TRBV5-1
CDR3 DNA: TGTGCCAGCACCGGGGGCGCGACGAACACCGGGGAGCTGTTTTTT; CDR3 protein: CASTGGATNTGELFF; D gene: NA; clone size: many; J gene: TRBJ2-2; V gene: TRBV2
CDR3 DNA: TGCGCCAGCAGCCGGGGACAGGCGGAGAACACTGAAGCTTTCTTT; CDR3 protein: CASSRGQAENTEAFF; D gene: TRBD1; clone size: NA; J gene: TRBJ1-1; V gene: TRBV5-1
CDR3 DNA: TGCAGTGCTAGAGGTAACCCGGGACAGGGCACAGATACGCAGTATTTT; CDR3 protein: CSARGNPGQGTDTQYF; D gene: TRBD1; clone size: many; J gene: TRBJ2-3; V gene: TRBV20-1
CDR3 DNA: TGCAGTGCTAGATACAGGGGGCTCTACGAGCAGTACTTC; CDR3 protein: CSARYRGLYEQYF; D gene: TRBD1; clone size: NA; J gene: TRBJ2-7; V gene: TRBV20-1
CDR3 DNA: TGTGCCAGCAGCTCAGGCGGGGGTGGCACAGATACGCAGTATTTT; CDR3 protein: CASSSGGGGTDTQYF; D gene: TRBD2; clone size: few; J gene: TRBJ2-3; V gene: TRBV7-2
CDR3 DNA: TGTGCCAGCAGTTTGTCGGGTCGGGCTCTCTCTGGAAACACCATATATTTT; CDR3 protein: CASSLSGRALSGNTIYF; D gene: NA; clone size: many; J gene: TRBJ1-3; V gene: TRBV12-3/TRBV12-4
CDR3 DNA: TGTGCCAGCAGCCAAGTTTTAAGAGATAGTGAGCAGTTCTTC; CDR3 protein: CASSQVLRDSEQFF; D gene: NA; clone size: few; J gene: TRBJ2-1; V gene: TRBV3-1
CDR3 DNA: TGTGCCAGCAGCACTTCGGGGGGACATGAGCAGTTCTTC; CDR3 protein: CASSTSGGHEQFF; D gene: TRBD2; clone size: many; J gene: TRBJ2-1; V gene: TRBV7-3
CDR3 DNA: TGTGCCAGCAGCCCGGGACTCCAGACAGATACGCAGTATTTT; CDR3 protein: CASSPGLQTDTQYF; D gene: NA; clone size: many; J gene: TRBJ2-3; V gene: TRBV7-3
CDR3 DNA: TGTGCCAGCAGTTTGAGGGATCCAGCCAAAAACATTCAGTACTTC; CDR3 protein: CASSLRDPAKNIQYF; D gene: NA; clone size: many; J gene: TRBJ2-4; V gene: TRBV12-3/TRBV12-4
CDR3 DNA: TGTGCCAGCAGTTTAGAGAGCTCGAACACCGGGGAGCTGTTTTTT; CDR3 protein: CASSLESSNTGELFF; D gene: NA; clone size: NA; J gene: TRBJ2-2; V gene: TRBV27
CDR3 DNA: TGCAGTGCCGCGCGAGAGCAGGGGGTGGGTGGCTACACCTTC; CDR3 protein: CSAAREQGVGGYTF; D gene: TRBD1; clone size: NA; J gene: TRBJ1-2; V gene: TRBV20-1
CDR3 DNA: TGTGCCAGCTCACCCTTTGGTGGGGTCCGGGAGCAGTACTTC; CDR3 protein: CASSPFGGVREQYF; D gene: NA; clone size: many; J gene: TRBJ2-7; V gene: TRBV18
CDR3 DNA: TGCGCCAGCAGCCCCGGACAGAGCTCCTACAATGAGCAGTTCTTC; CDR3 protein: CASSPGQSSYNEQFF; D gene: NA; clone size: many; J gene: TRBJ2-1; V gene: TRBV5-1